These 29 T cell receptor beta chains came from one sample sequenced in a study of prognosis after radiotherapy for stage I lung cancer. Amplification of the TCR beta CDR3 (from genomic DNA) was done by two-round multiplex PCR. Primers specific to each TRBV and TRBJ gene were used in first-round PCR. TCRdb re-called the multiplex PCR reads through MiXCR, storing one row per CDR3 protein. The sample has tens of thousands of distinct CDR3 sequences, around 30% seen once; the top ten hold 30% to 40%. Here the sequenced sample was PBMCs, taken before or after stereotactic body radiation therapy (not recorded which). The source is a donor over 45 with non-small cell lung cancer.

In its sample, this clonotype was seen many times. V is TRBV7-3 and J is TRBJ2-1, with TRBD1 identical over 7 bases. The CDR3 is 17 residues long. The V gene end was trimmed by 1 base and the J gene end by 4 bases; junction bases not matched to a gene: 10. Germline V gene sequence: CDR1 SGHTA, CDR2 FQGTGA. The CDR3 sequence: CASSLRAGQDIYNEQFF. The CDR3 nucleotides are TGTGCCAGCAGCTTAAGGGCCGGACAGGACATATACAATGAGCAGTTCTTC.

V usage is TRBV24-1 and J usage is TRBJ2-2; tentative D call: TRBD2 (5 bases). Trimming cost V 5 bases and J 16 bases, with 16 bases left between them. There are 12 residues in the CDR3. The germline V gene has CDR1 KGHDR and CDR2 SFDVKD. CDR3 nucleotide sequence: TGTGCCACCAGTGGAGATACCGGGGATCCGTTTTTT. Translated: CATSGDTGDPFF.

V gene TRBV6-5 combines with J gene TRBJ1-3, with 7 positions matching TRBD1. CDR1 is MNHEY, CDR2 SVGAGI, per germline. With 0 bases clipped from V and 4 bases from J, the junction kept 3 bases outside the gene matches. This CDR3 region has 15 residues. CDR3 in amino acids: CASSYSTGFGNTIYF. The CDR3 DNA reads TGTGCCAGCAGTTACTCGACAGGGTTCGGAAACACCATATATTTT.

The table lists this clonotype with many counts. The rearrangement uses TRBV7-3 and TRBJ2-1; tentative D call: TRBD1 (5 bases). CDR1 is SGHTA, CDR2 FQGTGA, per germline. V lost 5 bases and J 6 bases, leaving 17 bases between the germline ends. The CDR3 runs 15 residues. The CDR3 loop reads CASSPQGSSPNEQFF. CDR3 DNA sequence: TGTGCCAGCAGCCCTCAGGGTAGTTCCCCCAATGAGCAGTTCTTC. Full variable domain (rest looked up from reference TRBV7-3 and TRBJ2-1): GAGVSQTPSNKVTEKGKYVELRCDPISGHTALYWYRQSLGQGPEFLIYFQGTGAADDSGLPNDRFFAVRPEGSVSTLKIQRTERGDSAVYLCASSPQGSSPNEQFFGPGTRLTVL.

This clonotype was detected a few times. The DNA of the CDR3 is TGTGCCAGCAGGCCCCCCGGGACACGTGTTGGCTACACCTTC. Its translation is CASRPPGTRVGYTF. V and J are TRBV6-1 and TRBJ1-2, with TRBD1 as a possible D gene (6 bases). The germline gives CDR1 MNHNS, CDR2 SASEGT. V was pared by 6 bases and J by 7 bases, with 18 bases between. CDR3 length equals 14 residues.

The V gene is TRBV6-2 or TRBV6-3, the J gene TRBJ2-7, with 9 bases identical to TRBD2. This CDR3 is built from 13 residues. Germline CDR1 MNHEY, CDR2 SVGEGT. V dropped 4 bases and J dropped 5; count of bases not matched to a gene: 3. As DNA, the CDR3 is TGTGCCAGCAGTTTGGCTAGCGGGAACGAGCAGTACTTC. It is translated as CASSLASGNEQYF.

This clonotype was seen many times. CDR3 nucleotide sequence: TGTGCCAGCAGTTCACAGGGGGAATATTACGAGCAGTACTTC. It encodes CASSSQGEYYEQYF. The chain has TRBV28 and TRBJ2-7, with 8 bases fitting TRBD1. This CDR3 spans 14 amino acids. V shed 4 bases and J 4 bases; nucleotides not matched to a gene: 6. Germline V CDR1 and CDR2: MDHEN, SYDVKM.

This clonotype was detected ten times or more. The rearrangement uses TRBV5-1 and TRBJ1-1; D not certain. Trimming removed 0 bases at V and 0 bases at J, with 6 bases between. The germline CDR1 and CDR2 sequences are SGHRS and YFSETQ. This CDR3 region has 14 residues. The CDR3 coding sequence is TGCGCCAGCAGCTTGGGAACAGTGAACACTGAAGCTTTCTTT. Its protein is CASSLGTVNTEAFF.

There are many counts of this clonotype. This chain uses TRBV9 with TRBJ1-6; D possibly corresponds to TRBD1 (5 bases). Germline values: CDR1 SGDLS, CDR2 YYNGEE. This CDR3 has 12 residues. The V end lost 3 bases, the J end lost 7 bases, and 5 bases lay between the germline ends. The CDR3 DNA reads as TGTGCCAGCAGCGGGGGCAATTCACCCCTCCACTTT. Protein sequence: CASSGGNSPLHF.

This clonotype is medium-sized in the sample. Here the CDR3 reads CASSPTATNTGELFF. CDR3 sequence (DNA): TGTGCCAGCAGTCCGACCGCCACGAACACCGGGGAGCTGTTTTTT. The chain joins TRBV28 to TRBJ2-2, with D unclear. This CDR3 contains 15 residues. Germline V gene sequence: CDR1 MDHEN, CDR2 SYDVKM. The V end was cut by 5 bases, the J end by 0 bases, with 10 bases between. Filled out from reference TRBV28 and TRBJ2-2, the complete variable domain reads DVKVTQSSRYLVKRTGEKVFLECVQDMDHENMFWYRQDPGLGLRLIYFSYDVKMKEKGDIPEGYSVSREKKERFSLILESASTNQTSMYLCASSPTATNTGELFFGEGSRLTVL.

V and J are TRBV20-1 and TRBJ2-1; TRBD2 is a possible D gene (5 bases). The germline V gene encodes CDR1 DFQATT and CDR2 SNEGSKA (reference sequence). The CDR3 loop spans 14 amino acids. Trimming took 7 bases from V and 8 from J, leaving 21 bases between them. The CDR3 reads CSVPGPGQRDEQFF. The CDR3 bases are TGCAGTGTTCCGGGTCCTGGGCAGAGGGATGAGCAGTTCTTC.

Comments on this clonotype: This may be a read error: a much more frequent sequence differs by one nucleotide. CDR3 bases: TGTGCCAGCAGCTTAGCGGCTTTTGGGGGTGAGCATTTCTTC. Its translation is CASSLAAFGGEHFF. This chain links TRBV11-3 with TRBJ2-1; D is perhaps TRBD1 or TRBD2 (5 bases each). CDR1 SGHNT and CDR2 YENEEA come from the germline V gene. The CDR3 has 14 amino acids. The entire variable domain, with the rest obtained from reference TRBV11-3 and TRBJ2-1, is as follows: EAGVVQSPRYKIIEKKQPVAFWCNPISGHNTLYWYLQNLGQGPELLIRYENEEAVDDSQLPKDRFSAERLKGVDSTLKIQPAELGDSAVYLCASSLAAFGGEHFFGPGTRLTVL.

This clonotype was recorded once. V is TRBV12-3 or TRBV12-4 and J is TRBJ1-1; D is unclear. Trimming left V 6 bases short and J 8 bases short, with 13 bases between. The length of the CDR3 is 12 residues. CDR3 nucleotides: TGTGCCAGCAGCTTCGGGTCCTTGGAAGCTTTCTTT. It is translated as CASSFGSLEAFF.

This clonotype has ten or more counts. V usage is TRBV19 and J usage is TRBJ2-2, with TRBD1 identical over 8 bases. V lost 5 bases to trimming and J lost 2 bases; unmatched junction nucleotides: 10. There are 17 residues in the CDR3. The V gene's germline CDR1 is LNHDA and CDR2 SQIVND (reference sequence). CDR3 nucleotide sequence: TGTGCCAGTAGTCCAGGACGCAGGGGGCTAAACACCGGGGAGCTGTTTTTT. This codes for CASSPGRRGLNTGELFF. Looking up the rest from reference TRBV19 and TRBJ2-2 gives the full variable domain: DGGITQSPKYLFRKEGQNVTLSCEQNLNHDAMYWYRQDPGQGLRLIYYSQIVNDFQKGDIAEGYSVSREKKESFPLTVTSAQKNPTAFYLCASSPGRRGLNTGELFFGEGSRLTVL.

This clonotype occurred many times. The germline gene is not matched at one end of the junction; a read error may be the cause. The CDR3 bases are TGTGCCAGCAGTGACCTACTAGTGCGGCTTGTATTT. This sequence encodes CASSDLLVRLVF. The chain employs TRBV6-1 and TRBJ2-3, with D maybe TRBD2 (5 bases). The CDR3 is 12 residues long. The germline V gene has CDR1 MNHNS and CDR2 SASEGT.

The chain has TRBV6-2 or TRBV6-3 and TRBJ1-3; unclear D gene. Germline CDR1 MNHEY, CDR2 SVGEGT. Trimming pared 5 bases from V and 1 base from J, leaving 12 bases between. The CDR3 has 15 residues. This chain's CDR3 is CASSEAETSGNTIYF. DNA for the CDR3: TGTGCCAGCAGTGAAGCGGAGACTTCTGGAAACACCATATATTTT.

This clonotype was seen ten or more times. V and J are TRBV7-3 and TRBJ1-1; TRBD1 might be the D (5 bases). In germline, CDR1 is SGHTA, CDR2 FQGTGA. CDR3 length equals 14 residues. Trimming cost V 2 bases and J 1 base, with 8 bases left between them. DNA of the CDR3: TGTGCCAGCAGCTTAGGGACTGGGAACACTGAAGCTTTCTTT. It specifies CASSLGTGNTEAFF.

This clonotype showed up many times. Mismatch with germline at one junction end may stem from a read error. The V call is TRBV5-6, the J call TRBJ2-1, with 12 bases lining up with TRBD2. Germline V gene lookup returns CDR1 SGHDT and CDR2 YYEEEE. The CDR3 loop spans 12 amino acids. CDR3 coding DNA: TGTGCCAGCAGCCCCGGACTAGCGGGAATAATCTTC. Amino acids: CASSPGLAGIIF.

Worth noting for this clonotype: One end of the junction does not line up with germline, which may come from a read error. V usage is TRBV6-4 and J usage is TRBJ2-3; no clear D gene. The CDR3 has 16 residues. CDR1 and CDR2 (germline): MRHNA, SNTAGT. CDR3 DNA sequence: TGTGCCAGCAGCCAGAATTTTCAGAGAGGCCCAGATATGCAGTATTTT. Translation: CASSQNFQRGPDMQYF.

This chain uses TRBV2 with TRBJ1-4, with TRBD1 identical over 11 bases. J lost 7 bases, V lost 6 bases, and 4 bases had no gene match. The germline gives CDR1 SNHLY, CDR2 FYNNEI. The CDR3 totals 14 residues. This CDR3 is CASRAGQGAEKLFF. The CDR3 DNA reads TGTGCCAGCAGAGCCGGACAGGGGGCTGAAAAACTGTTTTTT.

This clonotype appeared many times. The chain uses TRBV5-1 and TRBJ2-3, with D possibly being TRBD2 (5 bases). This CDR3 has 14 amino acids. Germline CDR1 reads SGHRS; CDR2 reads YFSETQ. Trimming took off 0 bases at V and 1 base at J, with 6 bases between the two ends. The CDR3 region has the DNA TGCGCCAGCAGCTTGGGGACTGGCACAGATACGCAGTATTTT. Encoded protein: CASSLGTGTDTQYF.

The chain is built from TRBV6-1 and TRBJ2-1, with 8 bases aligning to TRBD1. The CDR3 runs 17 residues. The junction had 12 bases not matched to a gene; V was cut back by 5 bases and J by 3 bases. Per germline, CDR1 MNHNS and CDR2 SASEGT. The CDR3 DNA sequence: TGTGCCAGCAGTTACCAGCGTGACAGGGGTGGCTACAATGAGCAGTTCTTC. Translating it yields CASSYQRDRGGYNEQFF.

This clonotype was counted many times. The J gene is TRBJ2-3, the V gene TRBV19; 7 bases are a match to TRBD2. This CDR3 spans 15 amino acids. Per the germline V gene, CDR1 is LNHDA and CDR2 is SQIVND (reference sequence). J was trimmed by 5 bases and V by 6 bases; bases with no gene match: 11. The CDR3: CASSFRGRAGDTQYF. CDR3 in DNA: TGTGCCAGTAGCTTCCGTGGGAGGGCTGGAGATACGCAGTATTTT.

In its sample, this clonotype was seen many times. The chain's CDR3 is CASSFGRASRGELFF. The DNA for the CDR3 is TGCGCCAGCAGCTTTGGTAGGGCCTCTAGGGGGGAGCTGTTTTTT. The V gene is TRBV5-1, the J gene TRBJ2-2; D is ambiguous. V was pared by 2 bases and J by 8 bases, with 16 bases between. Germline V gene data show CDR1 as SGHRS and CDR2 as YFSETQ. The CDR3 extends over 15 amino acids.

By share of the sample, this clonotype is medium-sized (0.01 to 0.1%). This chain joins TRBV6-5 and TRBJ2-3; 13 bases agree with TRBD2. Germline values: CDR1 MNHEY, CDR2 SVGAGI. The CDR3 consists of 16 residues. The trim removed 5 bases at V and 4 bases at J, leaving 6 bases unmatched. CDR3: CASSDLGLAGADTQYF. The CDR3 DNA is TGTGCCAGCAGTGATCTAGGACTAGCGGGAGCAGATACGCAGTATTTT.

As for this clonotype: It may be a read error: a sequence one base away is much more abundant. The genes are TRBV19 and TRBJ2-3; possibly TRBD1 for D (5 bases). The CDR3 spans 13 residues. Per the germline V gene, CDR1 is LNHDA and CDR2 is SQIVND (reference sequence). Trimming shortened V by 6 bases and J by 4 bases, and 11 bases separated the two germline ends. This chain's CDR3 is CASSQTVADTQYF. CDR3 bases: TGTGCCAGTAGCCAGACAGTGGCAGATACGCAGTATTTT.

Details on this clonotype: Relative to the germline gene, one junction end is altered; a read error may explain this. The genes are TRBV10-3 and TRBJ1-2, with 8 bases lining up with TRBD1. Germline V CDR1 and CDR2: ENHRY, SYGVKD. The CDR3 extends over 13 amino acids. The CDR3 loop reads CATPGQDFRCYIF. For the CDR3, the DNA is TGTGCCACACCGGGACAGGATTTCCGTTGCTACATCTTC.

The genes are TRBV11-3 and TRBJ2-1, with D hard to call. The CDR3 contains 15 residues. Germline V CDR1 and CDR2: SGHNT, YENEEA. The V end lost 3 bases, the J end lost 9 bases, and 18 bases lay between the germline ends. CDR3 amino acids: CASSFWYGPLTEQFF. DNA of the CDR3: TGTGCCAGCAGCTTTTGGTACGGGCCATTGACTGAGCAGTTCTTC.

The chain recombines TRBV5-5 with TRBJ2-5; weak D call: TRBD1 (5 bases). CDR1 SGHKS and CDR2 YYEKEE come from the germline V gene (reference sequence). The CDR3 runs 13 residues. V gave up 0 bases and J gave up 7 bases, with 10 bases separating them. The CDR3: CASSLEGPVTQYF. DNA for the CDR3: TGTGCCAGCAGCTTGGAGGGGCCCGTGACCCAGTACTTC.